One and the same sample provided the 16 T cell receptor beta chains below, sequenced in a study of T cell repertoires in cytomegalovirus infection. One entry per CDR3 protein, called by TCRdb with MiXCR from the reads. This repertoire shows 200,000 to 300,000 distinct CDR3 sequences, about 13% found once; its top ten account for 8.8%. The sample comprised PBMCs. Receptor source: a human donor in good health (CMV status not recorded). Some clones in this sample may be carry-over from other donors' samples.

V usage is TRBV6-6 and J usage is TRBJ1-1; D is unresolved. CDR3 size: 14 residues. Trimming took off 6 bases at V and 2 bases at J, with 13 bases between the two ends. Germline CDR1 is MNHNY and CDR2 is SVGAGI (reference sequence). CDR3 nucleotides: TGTGCCAGCAGGATCCGGGCCTCAAACACTGAAGCTTTCTTT. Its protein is CASRIRASNTEAFF.

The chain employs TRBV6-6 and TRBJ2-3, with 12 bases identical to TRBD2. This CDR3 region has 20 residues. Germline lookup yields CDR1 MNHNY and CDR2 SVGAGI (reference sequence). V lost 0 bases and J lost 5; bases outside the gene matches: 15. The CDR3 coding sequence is TGTGCCAGCAGTTACTCGAAGCCTAGCGGGAGGGCCGGGTCATTAGATACGCAGTATTTT. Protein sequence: CASSYSKPSGRAGSLDTQYF.

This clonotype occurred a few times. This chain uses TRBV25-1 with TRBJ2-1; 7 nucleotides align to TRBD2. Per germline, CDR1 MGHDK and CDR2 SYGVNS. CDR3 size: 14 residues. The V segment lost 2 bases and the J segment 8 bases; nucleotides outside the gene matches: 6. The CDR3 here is CASSETGGRDEQFF. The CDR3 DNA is TGTGCCAGCAGTGAAACCGGGGGGAGGGATGAGCAGTTCTTC.

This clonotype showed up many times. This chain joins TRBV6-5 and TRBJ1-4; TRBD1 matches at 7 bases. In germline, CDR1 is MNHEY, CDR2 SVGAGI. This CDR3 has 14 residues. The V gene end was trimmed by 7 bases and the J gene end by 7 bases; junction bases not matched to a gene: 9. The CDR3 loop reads CASTDREVGEKLFF. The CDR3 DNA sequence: TGTGCCAGCACCGACAGGGAGGTCGGTGAAAAACTGTTTTTT.

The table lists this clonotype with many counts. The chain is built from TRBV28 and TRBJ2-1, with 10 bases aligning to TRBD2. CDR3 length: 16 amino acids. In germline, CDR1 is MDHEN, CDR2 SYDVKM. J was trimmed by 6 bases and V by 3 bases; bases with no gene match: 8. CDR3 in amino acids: CASSFVRTSGGNEQFF. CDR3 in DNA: TGTGCCAGCAGTTTTGTTCGGACTAGCGGAGGCAATGAGCAGTTCTTC.

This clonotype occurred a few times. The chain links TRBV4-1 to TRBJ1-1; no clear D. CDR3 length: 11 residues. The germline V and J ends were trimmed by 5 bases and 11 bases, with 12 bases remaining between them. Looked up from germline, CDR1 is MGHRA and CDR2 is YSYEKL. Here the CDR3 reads CASSDLITAFF. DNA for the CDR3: TGCGCCAGCAGCGACCTCATTACGGCTTTCTTT.

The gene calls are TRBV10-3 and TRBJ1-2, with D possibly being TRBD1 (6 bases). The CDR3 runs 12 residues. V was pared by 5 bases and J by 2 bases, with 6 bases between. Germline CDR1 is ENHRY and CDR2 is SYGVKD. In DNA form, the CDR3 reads TGTGCCATCAGTAGGGGGAACTATGGCTACACCTTC. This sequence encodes CAISRGNYGYTF.

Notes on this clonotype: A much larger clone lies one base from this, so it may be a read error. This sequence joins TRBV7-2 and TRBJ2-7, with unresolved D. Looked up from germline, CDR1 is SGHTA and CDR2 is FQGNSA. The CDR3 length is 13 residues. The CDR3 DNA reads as TGTGCCAGCAGCTTAGAAGTTTCCTACAAGCAGTACTTC. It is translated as CASSLEVSYKQYF.

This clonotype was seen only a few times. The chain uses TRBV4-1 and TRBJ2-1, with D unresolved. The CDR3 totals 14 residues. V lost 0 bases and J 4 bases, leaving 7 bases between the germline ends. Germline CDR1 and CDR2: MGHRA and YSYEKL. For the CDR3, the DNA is TGCGCCAGCAGCCAAGATCAGGCATACAATGAGCAGTTCTTC. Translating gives CASSQDQAYNEQFF.

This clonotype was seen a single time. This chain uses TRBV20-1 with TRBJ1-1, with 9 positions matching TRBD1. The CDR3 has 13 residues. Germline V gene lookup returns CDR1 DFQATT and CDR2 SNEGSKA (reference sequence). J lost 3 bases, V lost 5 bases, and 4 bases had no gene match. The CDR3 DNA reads TGCAGTGCTCTCTGGACAGGGGACACTGAAGCTTTCTTT. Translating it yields CSALWTGDTEAFF.

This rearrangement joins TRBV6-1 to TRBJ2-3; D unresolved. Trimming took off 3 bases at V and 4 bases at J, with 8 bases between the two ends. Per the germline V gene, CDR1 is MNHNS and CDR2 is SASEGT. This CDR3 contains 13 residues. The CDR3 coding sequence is TGTGCCAGCAGTGAGATAAGAGCAGATACGCAGTATTTT. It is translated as CASSEIRADTQYF.

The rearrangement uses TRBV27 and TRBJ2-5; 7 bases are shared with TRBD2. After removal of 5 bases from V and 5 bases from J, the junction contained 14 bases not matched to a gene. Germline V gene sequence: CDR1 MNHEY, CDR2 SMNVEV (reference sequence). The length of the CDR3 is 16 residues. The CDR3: CASSTRSGGSGETQYF. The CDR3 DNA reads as TGTGCCAGCAGTACACGTAGTGGCGGGAGTGGGGAGACCCAGTACTTC.

CDR3 nucleotide sequence: TGTGCCAGCAGCCCTCCGGGGGTGTACGAGCAGTACTTC. Amino acid sequence: CASSPPGVYEQYF. This chain links TRBV28 with TRBJ2-7; tentatively, D is TRBD2 (6 bases). This CDR3 region has 13 residues. The germline V gene encodes CDR1 MDHEN and CDR2 SYDVKM. Trimming removed 6 bases from V and 4 bases from J, with 13 bases in between. Looking up the rest from reference TRBV28 and TRBJ2-7 gives the full variable domain: DVKVTQSSRYLVKRTGEKVFLECVQDMDHENMFWYRQDPGLGLRLIYFSYDVKMKEKGDIPEGYSVSREKKERFSLILESASTNQTSMYLCASSPPGVYEQYFGPGTRLTVT.

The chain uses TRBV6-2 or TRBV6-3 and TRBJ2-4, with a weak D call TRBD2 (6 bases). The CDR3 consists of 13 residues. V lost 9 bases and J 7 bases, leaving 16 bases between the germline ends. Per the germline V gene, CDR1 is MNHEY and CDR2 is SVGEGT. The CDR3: CASQRDGGNIQYF. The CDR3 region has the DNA TGTGCCAGTCAAAGGGACGGAGGGAACATTCAGTACTTC.

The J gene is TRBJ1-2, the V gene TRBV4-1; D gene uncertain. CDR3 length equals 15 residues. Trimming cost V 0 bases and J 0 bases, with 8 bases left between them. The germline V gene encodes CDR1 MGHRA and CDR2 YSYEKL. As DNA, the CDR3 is TGCGCCAGCAGCCAAGAGTCGTACCCTAACTATGGCTACACCTTC. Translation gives CASSQESYPNYGYTF.

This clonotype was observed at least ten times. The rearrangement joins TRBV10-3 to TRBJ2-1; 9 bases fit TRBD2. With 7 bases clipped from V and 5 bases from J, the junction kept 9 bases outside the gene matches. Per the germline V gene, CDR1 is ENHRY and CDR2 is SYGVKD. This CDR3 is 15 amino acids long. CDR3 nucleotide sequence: TGTGCCATCACGGCGGTAGCGGGGGTTAACAATGAGCAGTTCTTC. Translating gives CAITAVAGVNNEQFF.